The text below deals with one T cell receptor (beta chain). What it binds is unknown. This CDR3 is 15 amino acids long. The germline CDR1 and CDR2 sequences are LGHNA and YSLEER. The record originates from a study of tumor-infiltrating lymphocytes in primary liver carcinoma. Broader study findings: Researchers report that only about 7.5-25% of top clones turned up in all five tumor regions.

The study co-extracted DNA and RNA from 20-30 mg of unsorted bulk tissue. With a constant-region primer, TCR beta cDNA was made from around 530 ng of total RNA. TCR beta libraries came from three nested multiplex PCR rounds using slightly modified ARM-PCR. The two initial PCR rounds, about 9 cycles each, used TRBV1-TRBV30 forward and C-beta reverse primers. A single record per CDR3 protein comes from TCRdb applying MiXCR to the multiplex PCR reads. The table lists over 35,000 distinct CDR3 sequences, around 70% of them singletons. The genes are TRBV4-3 and TRBJ2-5; D unclear. The sequenced sample was liver tumor tissue from sampling region 2. Noted subset: tumor region T2, inferior pole. The clonotype originates from a man aged 40-55 years with primary liver carcinoma and hepatitis B virus infection. CDR3 loop: CVSSQAVRLTETQYF. CDR3 in DNA: TGCGTAAGCAGCCAAGCAGTCCGTTTGACTGAGACCCAGTACTTC.